The next 30 T cell receptor beta chains were all read from a single sample in a study of cytomegalovirus exposure and HLA in healthy donors. 13 Jbeta primers and 60 Vbeta primers were used for the PCR. Assay: immunoSEQ multiplex PCR; the TCRdb copy retains only in-frame clones and omits some. Seen here are roughly 110,000 clones, roughly 68% observed once, and the top ten hold around 8.2%. Sequenced: PBMCs. These receptors all stem from a man aged 25-45 years in good health and CMV-seropositive.

The chain joins TRBV5-6 to TRBJ2-3; D may be TRBD1 (6 bases). V lost 0 bases and J lost 9, with 20 bases in between. The CDR3 totals 16 residues. The germline CDR1 and CDR2 sequences are SGHDT and YYEEEE. In DNA form, the CDR3 reads TGTGCCAGCAGCTTGGACCGGGACACCCTAGTCCCCACGCAGTATTTT. Amino acids: CASSLDRDTLVPTQYF.

J is TRBJ1-2 and V is TRBV4-2, with 10 positions matching TRBD1. CDR1 and CDR2 (germline): LGHNA, YNFKEQ. CDR3 size: 16 residues. With V trimmed by 4 bases and J by 2 bases, 7 bases remained unmatched. The CDR3 DNA is TGTGCCAGCAGCCCAACAGGGGGACAGGGGAACTATGGCTACACCTTC. Its translation is CASSPTGGQGNYGYTF.

This chain uses TRBV9 with TRBJ1-2, with 7 nucleotides matching TRBD1. The CDR3 contains 15 residues. Trimming removed 4 bases from V and 1 base from J; junction bases left unmatched: 7. Germline CDR1 SGDLS, CDR2 YYNGEE. CDR3 region: CASSFRQGVNYGYTF. For the CDR3, the DNA is TGTGCCAGCAGCTTTAGACAGGGAGTTAACTATGGCTACACCTTC.

This clone was detected a few times. The chain links TRBV4-3 to TRBJ1-5, with 7 bases fitting TRBD1. Germline assignment: CDR1 LGHNA and CDR2 YSLEER. CDR3 size: 18 residues. V lost 1 base and J lost 2; bases outside the gene matches: 11. As DNA, the CDR3 is TGCGCCAGCAGCCAAGGGTGGACGCGGACAGGTGGCAATCAGCCCCAGCATTTT. Translation: CASSQGWTRTGGNQPQHF.

V and J are TRBV11-3 and TRBJ2-3; 8 positions match TRBD2. The germline V gene encodes CDR1 SGHNT and CDR2 YENEEA. J gave up 3 bases and V 3 bases, and 5 bases lay outside the gene matches. This CDR3 spans 15 amino acids. The CDR3 DNA sequence: TGTGCCAGCAGCTTGGGCGGGAGGAAAACAGATACGCAGTATTTT. Translated: CASSLGGRKTDTQYF.

V and J are TRBV9 and TRBJ2-5; D might be TRBD2 (6 bases). The V gene's germline CDR1 is SGDLS and CDR2 YYNGEE. The V end lost 4 bases, the J end lost 1 base, and 17 bases lay between the germline ends. The CDR3 has 16 residues. CDR3 protein: CASSSGRGVIQETQYF. In DNA form, the CDR3 reads TGTGCCAGCAGCTCCGGTCGCGGGGTGATCCAAGAGACCCAGTACTTC. Complete variable domain (other parts from reference TRBV9 and TRBJ2-5): DSGVTQTPKHLITATGQRVTLRCSPRSGDLSVYWYQQSLDQGLQFLIQYYNGEERAKGNILERFSAQQFPDLHSELNLSSLELGDSALYFCASSSGRGVIQETQYFGPGTRLLVL.

This clone was seen a handful of times. The V gene is TRBV18, the J gene TRBJ1-2; D is possibly TRBD1 (6 bases). Trimming removed 3 bases from V and 7 bases from J, with 15 bases in between. Germline values: CDR1 KGHSH, CDR2 LQKENI. The CDR3 consists of 14 residues. The CDR3 reads CASSPPMGATGYTF. CDR3 DNA: TGTGCCAGCTCACCGCCAATGGGGGCTACTGGCTACACCTTC.

The chain is built from TRBV6-6 and TRBJ2-7, with 8 nucleotides matching TRBD1. The CDR3 covers 15 residues. The trim removed 8 bases at V and 3 bases at J, leaving 12 bases unmatched. From germline, CDR1 is MNHNY and CDR2 SVGAGI (reference sequence). Here the CDR3 reads CASSIGQGPDYEQYV. The CDR3 DNA sequence: TGTGCCAGCTCTATAGGACAGGGACCGGACTACGAGCAGTACGTC.

This clone was picked up a small number of times. This chain joins TRBV5-4 and TRBJ2-3; a possible D gene is TRBD2 (6 bases). Germline V gives CDR1 SGHNT, CDR2 YYREEE (reference sequence). The V end lost 2 bases, the J end lost 11 bases, and 9 bases lay between the germline ends. This CDR3 comprises 11 residues. As DNA, the CDR3 is TGTGCCAGCAGCTTAGGACTACTGCAGTATTTT. Translation gives CASSLGLLQYF.

This sequence joins TRBV9 and TRBJ2-6; no reliable D call. Per the germline V gene, CDR1 is SGDLS and CDR2 is YYNGEE. This CDR3 is 16 amino acids long. Trimming took off 0 bases at V and 0 bases at J, with 7 bases between the two ends. CDR3 nucleotides: TGTGCCAGCAGCGTAGGTGTCAACTCTGGGGCCAACGTCCTGACTTTC. Translation: CASSVGVNSGANVLTF. The complete variable domain, with remaining parts taken from reference TRBV9 and TRBJ2-6, reads DSGVTQTPKHLITATGQRVTLRCSPRSGDLSVYWYQQSLDQGLQFLIQYYNGEERAKGNILERFSAQQFPDLHSELNLSSLELGDSALYFCASSVGVNSGANVLTFGAGSRLTVL.

This clone was seen a handful of times. The genes are TRBV11-2 and TRBJ2-7; 8 bases agree with TRBD2. The CDR3 totals 15 residues. V shed 1 base, J shed 2 bases, and the junction held 4 bases outside the gene matches. Germline values: CDR1 SGHAT, CDR2 FQNNGV. Here the CDR3 DNA reads TGTGCCAGCAGCTTAGCGGGGGGGCGGACCTACGAGCAGTACTTC. Its translation is CASSLAGGRTYEQYF.

V gene TRBV30 combines with J gene TRBJ1-3, with a tentative D call TRBD1 (5 bases). Per germline, CDR1 GTSNPN and CDR2 SVGIG (reference sequence). The CDR3 length is 17 residues. V lost 1 base and J 3 bases, leaving 19 bases between the germline ends. Written as DNA, the CDR3 is TGTGCCTGGAGTGCTTTTTTTGGGGGGGATCTTGGAAACACCATATATTTT. Protein product: CAWSAFFGGDLGNTIYF.

This chain links TRBV2 with TRBJ2-6, with 7 bases matching TRBD2. The CDR3 runs 18 residues. The V and J ends lost 7 bases and 2 bases, in that order; junction bases with no gene match: 14. Germline lookup yields CDR1 SNHLY and CDR2 FYNNEI. CDR3 protein: CASTKGGQGVPGANVLTF. The DNA for the CDR3 is TGTGCCAGCACCAAGGGAGGGCAGGGTGTCCCTGGGGCCAACGTCCTGACTTTC.

The chain combines TRBV21-1 with TRBJ2-7; the D segment call TRBD2 is taken from the table without a DNA check. TRBV21-1 is a recognized pseudogene. The CDR3 totals 14 residues. CDR3 region: CASSKLGGALEQYV. DNA for the CDR3: TGTGCCAGCAGCAAACTCGGGGGGGCATTAGAGCAGTACGTC.

The chain links TRBV28 to TRBJ2-1, with TRBD1 identical over 12 bases. The CDR3 runs to 16 residues. Germline V CDR1 and CDR2: MDHEN, SYDVKM. The ends lost 5 bases at V and 3 bases at J; junction bases unmatched: 5. CDR3 amino acids: CASSPGTGGYYNEQFF. Written as DNA, the CDR3 is TGTGCCAGCAGTCCCGGGACAGGGGGCTACTACAATGAGCAGTTCTTC.

The CDR3 sequence: CASRDIAGGPYEQYF. The CDR3 bases are TGTGCCAGCAGGGATATAGCGGGGGGACCCTACGAGCAGTACTTC. V gene TRBV2 combines with J gene TRBJ2-7; 10 bases agree with TRBD2. The CDR3 covers 15 residues. Germline CDR1 reads SNHLY; CDR2 reads FYNNEI. The junction had 7 bases not matched to a gene; V was cut back by 6 bases and J by 2 bases. The full variable domain, in which reference TRBV2 and TRBJ2-7 provide the parts outside the CDR3, is EPEVTQTPSHQVTQMGQEVILRCVPISNHLYFYWYRQILGQKVEFLVSFYNNEISEKSEIFDDQFSVERPDGSNFTLKIRSTKLEDSAMYFCASRDIAGGPYEQYFGPGTRLTVT.

The chain carries TRBV4-3 and TRBJ1-4; D is uncertain. V gave up 1 base and J gave up 11 bases, with 14 bases separating them. The CDR3 contains 14 residues. CDR1 is LGHNA and CDR2 is YSLEER in the germline V gene. Here the CDR3 reads CASSQVLERTKLFF. For the CDR3, the DNA is TGCGCCAGCAGCCAAGTTCTTGAGAGAACGAAACTGTTTTTT.

This clone was detected once. Sequence at one end of the junction differs from germline and may be a read error. V and J are TRBV7-7 and TRBJ2-7; 8 bases are a match to TRBD2. This CDR3 contains 15 residues. Germline V gene sequence: CDR1 SSHAT, CDR2 FNYEAQ (reference sequence). The CDR3 nucleotides read TGTGCTAGCAGCTTTCAGCGGGGGCCGAACTACGAGCAGTACTTC. Amino acid sequence: CASSFQRGPNYEQYF.

The chain joins TRBV5-5 to TRBJ2-3, with TRBD2 as a possible D gene (6 bases). Trimming took off 0 bases at V and 0 bases at J, with 14 bases between the two ends. Germline V lookup: CDR1 SGHKS, CDR2 YYEKEE (reference sequence). This CDR3 has 17 residues. This CDR3 reads CASSLAGSGLSTDTQYF. CDR3 in DNA: TGTGCCAGCAGCTTGGCCGGTAGCGGACTCAGCACAGATACGCAGTATTTT. The full variable domain, its missing parts supplied by reference TRBV5-5 and TRBJ2-3, is DAGVTQSPTHLIKTRGQQVTLRCSPISGHKSVSWYQQVLGQGPQFIFQYYEKEERGRGNFPDRFSARQFPNYSSELNVNALLLGDSALYLCASSLAGSGLSTDTQYFGPGTRLTVL.

This clone came up a few times. V gene TRBV5-1 combines with J gene TRBJ2-4; D remains ambiguous. Trimming stripped 3 bases from V and 0 bases from J, with 10 bases between. CDR3 length equals 15 residues. Germline loops: CDR1 SGHRS, CDR2 YFSETQ. The CDR3 loop reads CASSSTSLAKNIQYF. CDR3 DNA sequence: TGCGCCAGCAGCTCGACATCATTAGCCAAAAACATTCAGTACTTC.

This clone showed up just once. The chain uses TRBV5-4 and TRBJ2-1; TRBD2 is a possible D gene (6 bases). Per germline, CDR1 SGHNT and CDR2 YYREEE (reference sequence). The CDR3 totals 14 residues. Trimming stripped 0 bases from V and 8 bases from J, with 12 bases between. In nucleotides, the CDR3 is TGTGCCAGCAGCTTGGTACTAGCAGGCGATGAGCAGTTCTTC. Protein sequence: CASSLVLAGDEQFF.

The V and J genes are TRBV6-5 and TRBJ1-2, with 9 nucleotides matching TRBD1. Germline V gene data show CDR1 as MNHEY and CDR2 as SVGAGI. CDR3 length: 13 residues. The V gene end was trimmed by 4 bases and the J gene end by 8 bases; junction bases not matched to a gene: 5. The CDR3 is CASSLTGGKGYTF. In DNA, the CDR3 is TGTGCCAGCAGTTTAACAGGGGGCAAAGGCTACACCTTC.

The V and J genes are TRBV6-5 and TRBJ1-1; the D is unclear. The CDR3 is 14 amino acids. Trimming took 0 bases from V and 4 from J, leaving 9 bases between them. Per germline, CDR1 MNHEY and CDR2 SVGAGI. CDR3 region: CASSYSQGSTEAFF. The CDR3, as DNA: TGTGCCAGCAGTTACTCGCAAGGGAGCACTGAAGCTTTCTTT.

The rearrangement uses TRBV6-5 and TRBJ1-5; TRBD1 matches at 8 bases. Trimming removed 6 bases from V and 7 bases from J; junction bases left unmatched: 5. The germline gives CDR1 MNHEY, CDR2 SVGAGI. CDR3 size: 13 residues. The CDR3 bases are TGTGCCAGCAGCCTCAGGGGGCACCAGCCCCAGCATTTT. Amino acids: CASSLRGHQPQHF.

This clone was counted a few times. This chain links TRBV11-2 with TRBJ1-5, with D perhaps TRBD1 (5 bases). From germline, CDR1 is SGHAT and CDR2 FQNNGV. Trimming stripped 4 bases from V and 4 bases from J, with 11 bases between. The length of the CDR3 is 14 residues. CDR3 in amino acids: CASSSGTVNQPQHF. In nucleotides, the CDR3 is TGTGCCAGCAGCTCGGGGACTGTGAATCAGCCCCAGCATTTT.

This clone showed up just once. V gene TRBV9 combines with J gene TRBJ2-3; TRBD1 matches at 11 bases. The CDR3 spans 16 residues. V dropped 0 bases and J dropped 4; count of bases not matched to a gene: 4. CDR1 SGDLS and CDR2 YYNGEE come from the germline V gene. In DNA form, the CDR3 reads TGTGCCAGCAGCGTAGCCCCGGGACAGGGGGCAGATACGCAGTATTTT. Amino acid sequence: CASSVAPGQGADTQYF.

The rearrangement links TRBV7-3 to TRBJ2-3, with TRBD2 matching over 12 bases. Trimming cost V 4 bases and J 4 bases; bases outside gene matches: 3. CDR3 length: 15 residues. Germline lookup yields CDR1 SGHTA and CDR2 FQGTGA. The CDR3 DNA follows: TGTGCCAGCAGCTCTAGCGGGGGGGCCGCAGATACGCAGTATTTT. As protein: CASSSSGGAADTQYF.

The chain couples TRBV5-1 to TRBJ2-7; weak D call: TRBD1 (5 bases). Germline-derived CDR1 and CDR2 are SGHRS and YFSETQ. The CDR3 sequence is 16 residues long. With 0 bases removed from V and 5 bases from J, the gap between germline ends came to 18 bases. The CDR3 sequence is CASSLGGRVLSDEQYF. For the CDR3, the DNA is TGCGCCAGCAGCTTGGGGGGCAGGGTATTGAGCGACGAGCAGTACTTC.

This clone occurred a few times. This chain connects TRBV29-1 to TRBJ2-1; 13 bases fit TRBD2. Trimming removed 5 bases from V and 7 bases from J; junction bases left unmatched: 5. This CDR3 is built from 14 residues. Germline V gives CDR1 SQVTM, CDR2 ANQGSEA. The DNA of the CDR3 is TGCAGCGTTCCCGGGACTAGCGGGATGAATGAGCAGTTCTTC. Its translation is CSVPGTSGMNEQFF.

The chain employs TRBV9 and TRBJ2-1; TRBD1 agrees at 8 bases. V lost 7 bases, J lost 9 bases, and 3 bases stayed unmatched. CDR3 length: 11 residues. Germline V gene data show CDR1 as SGDLS and CDR2 as YYNGEE. The DNA for the CDR3 is TGTGCCAGCGACAGGGGAGGTGAGCAGTTCTTC. Protein product: CASDRGGEQFF.